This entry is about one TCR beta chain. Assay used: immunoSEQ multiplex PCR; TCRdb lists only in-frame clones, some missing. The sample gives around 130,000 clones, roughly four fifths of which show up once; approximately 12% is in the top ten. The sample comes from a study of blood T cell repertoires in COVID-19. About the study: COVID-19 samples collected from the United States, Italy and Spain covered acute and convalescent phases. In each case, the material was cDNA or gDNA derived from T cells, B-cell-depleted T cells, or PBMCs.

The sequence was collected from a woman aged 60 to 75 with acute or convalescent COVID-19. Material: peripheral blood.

CDR3 amino acids: CASSLSQITDTQYF. In DNA form, the CDR3 reads TGCGCCAGCAGCTTGTCACAGATCACAGATACGCAGTATTTT. V gene TRBV5-1 combines with J gene TRBJ2-3, with D hard to call. V was clipped by 1 base and J by 2 bases, with 8 bases between them. The CDR3 totals 14 residues. Germline V CDR1 and CDR2: SGHRS, YFSETQ.